The entry that follows covers one T cell receptor beta chain sequence. What it binds is not known. Thyroid surgery had not been preceded by any treatment in any patient. Trimming pared 3 bases from V and 7 bases from J, leaving 12 bases between. This CDR3 region has 12 residues. Germline V gene lookup returns CDR1 DFQATT and CDR2 SNEGSKA (reference sequence). The entry originates in a study of metastatic and nonmetastatic thyroid tumors. As for the study in general: Repertoires from malignant and benign thyroid patients were compared across blood and tumor or nodule tissue.

The study, taken as a whole, reports: For both blood and tumor, malignant thyroid tumors reportedly showed significantly higher TCR beta diversity than benign nodules did.

As processed by the authors: Between-group CDR3 differences, defined by clinicopathological status, yielded a distant-metastasis classifier for papillary thyroid cancer. Via MiXCR, TCRdb re-called the PCR reads. In this record, the V and J calls reflect TCRdb's handling and not the investigators' own analysis. The sample gives some 19,000 clones, approximately 30% of which show up once; over 9.5% is in the top ten. This receptor was identified in a female donor with papillary thyroid cancer or a benign thyroid nodule (not recorded which). Some clones in this sample may be carry-over from other donors' samples. Sample: tumor tissue. This chain joins TRBV20-1 and TRBJ1-2; the D is unclear. The CDR3 loop is CSARLEGVGYTF. DNA of the CDR3: TGCAGTGCTAGGCTCGAGGGCGTTGGCTACACCTTC.